The sequence of this T cell receptor beta chain was determined in a study of brain T cells in children with intractable seizures. Germline V CDR1 and CDR2: MGHRA, YSYEKL. The CDR3 runs 14 residues. Surgery cases with the highest brain T cell transcript signatures were chosen for sequencing. General study results and limits: Absence of clones before surgery may stem from lower sequencing depth.

Concerning this clone: Its antigen remains unknown. A read error may produce the germline difference seen at one junction end.

TCRdb's copy holds only in-frame clones and misses some; the assay was immunoSEQ multiplex PCR. The sample has roughly 80,000 clones; under 95% are singletons. The clonotype originates from a girl aged 2 to 10 with Rasmussen encephalitis and intractable seizures. The chain carries TRBV4-1 and TRBJ1-1; maybe TRBD1 (6 bases). The source was peripheral blood, collected at surgery. The CDR3, as DNA: TGCGCCAGCAGCTGGACAGTTGGGGACACTAAAGCTTTCTTT. Protein product: CASSWTVGDTKAFF.